The 3 T cell receptor beta chains in this list originate from one sample, sequenced in a study of OX40 agonist ivuxolimab in advanced cancers. Assay used: immunoSEQ multiplex PCR; TCRdb lists only in-frame clones, some missing. The sample records roughly 34,000 clones, approximately 80% being singletons. This sample comprised CD4+ or CD8+ T cells sorted from blood, obtained in a trial of the OX40 agonist ivuxolimab. These receptors all stem from an adult with an advanced solid tumor such as melanoma, head and neck, liver or kidney cancer.

V is TRBV5-6 and J is TRBJ2-7; 10 bases align to TRBD2. CDR3 size: 15 residues. The germline V gene encodes CDR1 SGHDT and CDR2 YYEEEE. V gave up 0 bases and J gave up 6 bases; unmatched junction bases: 6. This chain's CDR3 is CASSLGLAGGPEQYF. CDR3 DNA: TGTGCCAGCAGCTTGGGGTTAGCGGGAGGTCCCGAGCAGTACTTC.

This chain joins TRBV9 and TRBJ2-1; no clear D. CDR3 length: 11 amino acids. Trimming pared 3 bases from V and 15 bases from J, leaving 13 bases between. The germline V gene encodes CDR1 SGDLS and CDR2 YYNGEE. The CDR3 coding sequence is TGTGCCAGCAGCGGGAACGGCAAGTGGTTCTTC. Its translation: CASSGNGKWFF.

This clone was seen only once. The chain joins TRBV6-5 to TRBJ2-1; D call uncertain. The CDR3 length is 13 residues. Trimming stripped 2 bases from V and 6 bases from J, with 8 bases between. In germline, CDR1 is MNHEY, CDR2 SVGAGI. DNA for the CDR3: TGTGCCAGCAGTTACGGCGCAGGCAATGAGCAGTTCTTC. This sequence encodes CASSYGAGNEQFF.